The next 19 T cell receptor beta chains were all read from a single sample in a study of blood T cells in healthy people across ages. A second PCR of roughly 7 to 11 cycles used a sample-barcoded 5' primer and a J-beta primer mix. TCRdb re-called the 5' RACE reads through MiXCR, storing one row per CDR3 protein. The sample shows about 1.6 million distinct CDR3 sequences, about 31% of them seen only once. Sequencing input: blood. These receptors were taken from a woman aged 25-40 years in good health.

This clonotype has just a few counts. The genes are TRBV28 and TRBJ2-7; 13 nucleotides agree with TRBD2. V dropped 7 bases and J dropped 3; count of bases not matched to a gene: 9. CDR3 length: 16 residues. Germline V gives CDR1 MDHEN, CDR2 SYDVKM. CDR3 in amino acids: CASKVLAGGHFYEQYF. CDR3 nucleotide sequence: TGTGCCAGCAAAGTACTAGCGGGAGGGCATTTCTACGAGCAGTACTTC.

Here the CDR3 reads CASSRAGRNQPQHF. The CDR3 DNA reads TGTGCCAGCAGCCGCGCAGGGCGAAATCAGCCCCAGCATTTT. The V call is TRBV4-2, the J call TRBJ1-5; weak D call: TRBD1 (5 bases). The V gene's germline CDR1 is LGHNA and CDR2 YNFKEQ. V shed 4 bases and J shed 4 bases, with 11 bases lying between them. This CDR3 has 14 amino acids.

The J gene is TRBJ1-5, the V gene TRBV9, with a weak D call TRBD1 (5 bases). Looked up from germline, CDR1 is SGDLS and CDR2 is YYNGEE. CDR3 length: 15 amino acids. The V and J ends lost 4 bases and 3 bases respectively, with 14 bases between them. The CDR3 sequence is CASSRGPGNNQPQHF. In DNA form, the CDR3 reads TGTGCCAGCAGCCGGGGCCCAGGGAACAATCAGCCCCAGCATTTT.

This clonotype was seen more than once but under ten times. This chain joins TRBV20-1 and TRBJ2-2; 7 bases line up with TRBD2. With V trimmed by 3 bases and J by 5 bases, 6 bases remained unmatched. CDR1 is DFQATT, CDR2 SNEGSKA, per germline (reference sequence). The CDR3 covers 14 residues. The CDR3 DNA reads as TGCAGTGCTAGGGATCCGCGGGGGACCGGGGAGCTGTTTTTT. It is translated as CSARDPRGTGELFF.

This clonotype occurred many times. The genes are TRBV25-1 and TRBJ2-7; the D gene is possibly TRBD1 (5 bases). V gave up 6 bases and J gave up 6 bases, with 12 bases separating them. This CDR3 is built from 12 residues. Per the germline V gene, CDR1 is MGHDK and CDR2 is SYGVNS. The CDR3 region is CASRQGLAEQYF. CDR3 sequence (DNA): TGTGCCAGCAGGCAGGGTCTTGCCGAGCAGTACTTC.

This clonotype was detected only a few times. This chain connects TRBV21-1 to TRBJ2-1; TRBD2, the table's D call, was not compared with the DNA. TRBV21-1 is noted as a pseudogene. This CDR3 is 19 amino acids long. The chain's CDR3 is CASTNGASGRVSSYNEQFF. For the CDR3, the DNA is TGTGCCAGCACCAACGGGGCTAGCGGTAGGGTTAGCTCCTACAATGAGCAGTTCTTC.

This clonotype was recorded a few times. The chain joins TRBV20-1 to TRBJ2-5; 9 bases are a match to TRBD1. The J call is doubtful: the DNA matches TRBJ2-7 better. The CDR3 runs to 16 residues. From germline, CDR1 is DFQATT and CDR2 SNEGSKA (reference sequence). The CDR3 spells CSASTFAGTGPYEQYF. The CDR3 DNA is TGCAGTGCTAGTACTTTCGCGGGGACAGGGCCGTACGAGCAGTACTTC.

The chain has TRBV20-1 and TRBJ2-3; 8 nucleotides line up with TRBD1. Germline-derived CDR1 and CDR2 are DFQATT and SNEGSKA (reference sequence). J was trimmed by 8 bases and V by 3 bases; bases with no gene match: 13. The CDR3 is 15 amino acids. CDR3 residues: CSASRTGLRAGTQYF. The CDR3 DNA follows: TGCAGTGCTAGCAGGACAGGGCTTAGGGCAGGTACGCAGTATTTT.

The chain combines TRBV5-1 with TRBJ1-2; D is ambiguous. Trimming took 5 bases from V and 7 from J, leaving 15 bases between them. This CDR3 region has 13 residues. Germline CDR1 is SGHRS and CDR2 is YFSETQ. The CDR3 sequence: CASSVAKDCGYTF. DNA for the CDR3: TGCGCCAGCAGTGTGGCGAAAGACTGTGGCTACACCTTC.

The J gene is TRBJ1-2, the V gene TRBV20-1; D gene uncertain. V lost 6 bases to trimming and J lost 4 bases, with 6 bases between them. CDR1 DFQATT and CDR2 SNEGSKA come from the germline V gene (reference sequence). This CDR3 spans 10 amino acids. CDR3: CSAYSYGYTF. The CDR3 DNA follows: TGCAGTGCCTACAGCTATGGCTACACCTTC.

This clonotype was found once. A much larger clone lies a single base off, so this may be a read error. The V call is TRBV29-1, the J call TRBJ2-1; D tentatively reads TRBD1 or TRBD2 (5 bases each). The CDR3 totals 11 residues. Germline CDR1 SQVTM, CDR2 ANQGSEA. CDR3 sequence reads: CGVVERGEQFF. In nucleotides, the CDR3 is TGCGGCGTTGTCGAGAGGGGCGAGCAGTTCTTC.

The V gene is TRBV18, the J gene TRBJ2-7; D is perhaps TRBD2 (6 bases). Germline V gene sequence: CDR1 KGHSH, CDR2 LQKENI. Trimming removed 5 bases from V and 4 bases from J, with 15 bases in between. The CDR3 extends over 14 amino acids. In DNA form, the CDR3 reads TGTGCCAGCTCAGGCCGGGACTTGCTATACGAGCAGTACTTC. The encoded protein is CASSGRDLLYEQYF. The full variable domain, completed using reference TRBV18 and TRBJ2-7, is NAGVMQNPRHLVRRRGQEARLRCSPMKGHSHVYWYRQLPEEGLKFMVYLQKENIIDESGMPKERFSAEFPKEGPSILRIQQVVRGDSAAYFCASSGRDLLYEQYFGPGTRLTVT.

The gene calls are TRBV7-9 and TRBJ1-2, with 7 bases aligning to TRBD1. V lost 5 bases, J lost 8 bases, and 8 bases stayed unmatched. CDR3 length: 13 residues. CDR1 and CDR2 from the germline V gene are SEHNR and FQNEAQ (reference sequence). As DNA, the CDR3 is TGTGCCAGCAGCCCCCGACAGGGTAGAGGCTACACCTTC. Its protein is CASSPRQGRGYTF.

This clonotype was counted once. This CDR3 is missing its conserved last phenylalanine or tryptophan, likely due to a read error. This sequence joins TRBV29-1 and TRBJ2-1, with 13 nucleotides matching TRBD2. Germline loops: CDR1 SQVTM, CDR2 ANQGSEA. The CDR3 sequence is 16 residues long. Losses at the gene ends were 6 bases for V and 2 bases for J; bases not matched to a gene: 7. The CDR3 DNA reads as TGCAGCGTCACGGGACTAGCGGGGAGTGCCTACAATGAGCAGTTCCTC. Its translation: CSVTGLAGSAYNEQFL.

The J gene is TRBJ1-2, the V gene TRBV6-1; D ambiguous. Germline CDR1 and CDR2: MNHNS and SASEGT. The CDR3 runs to 14 residues. V shed 8 bases and J shed 4 bases, with 17 bases lying between them. In DNA form, the CDR3 reads TGTGCCAGCTCCCCCCCCGGGGTCGGCTATGGCTACACCTTC. Encoded protein: CASSPPGVGYGYTF.

In this sample, this clonotype turned up a few times. The gene calls are TRBV5-1 and TRBJ2-7; the match to TRBD1 covers 9 bases. Germline V lookup: CDR1 SGHRS, CDR2 YFSETQ. J lost 2 bases, V lost 3 bases, and 6 bases had no gene match. CDR3 length: 15 amino acids. This CDR3 reads CASSSTGDRAYEQYF. CDR3 sequence (DNA): TGCGCCAGCAGCTCAACTGGGGACAGGGCCTACGAGCAGTACTTC.

This clonotype was picked up a small number of times. The chain has TRBV7-9 and TRBJ1-2; no definite D call. Germline V gene data show CDR1 as SEHNR and CDR2 as FQNEAQ (reference sequence). V lost 10 bases and J 3 bases, leaving 12 bases between the germline ends. This CDR3 contains 12 residues. For the CDR3, the DNA is TGTGCCACCGGCGACGGGTACTATGGCTACACCTTC. Residues: CATGDGYYGYTF. The full variable domain, with the rest looked up from reference TRBV7-9 and TRBJ1-2, is DTGVSQNPRHKITKRGQNVTFRCDPISEHNRLYWYRQTLGQGPEFLTYFQNEAQLEKSRLLSDRFSAERPKGSFSTLEIQRTEQGDSAMYLCATGDGYYGYTFGSGTRLTVV.

The sample holds a few counts of this clonotype. This rearrangement joins TRBV30 to TRBJ1-1; a possible D gene is TRBD1 (5 bases). The CDR3 consists of 13 residues. Trimming pared 3 bases from V and 1 base from J, leaving 9 bases between. Germline values: CDR1 GTSNPN, CDR2 SVGIG (reference sequence). The CDR3 DNA reads as TGTGCCTGGAGAGAGACAGCGAACACTGAAGCTTTCTTT. It translates to CAWRETANTEAFF. Full variable domain (outside the CDR3, taken from reference TRBV30 and TRBJ1-1): SQTIHQWPATLVQPVGSPLSLECTVEGTSNPNLYWYRQAAGRGLQLLFYSVGIGQISSEVPQNLSASRPQDRQFILSSKKLLLSDSGFYLCAWRETANTEAFFGQGTRLTVV.

V usage is TRBV7-9 and J usage is TRBJ2-3; either TRBD1 or TRBD2 may fit D (5 bases each). CDR1 is SEHNR, CDR2 FQNEAQ, per germline (reference sequence). The CDR3 covers 14 residues. The V end lost 7 bases, the J end lost 5 bases, and 16 bases lay between the germline ends. The CDR3 DNA sequence: TGTGCCAGCAACCGGGACCCCAGAGGAGATACGCAGTATTTT. Protein product: CASNRDPRGDTQYF.